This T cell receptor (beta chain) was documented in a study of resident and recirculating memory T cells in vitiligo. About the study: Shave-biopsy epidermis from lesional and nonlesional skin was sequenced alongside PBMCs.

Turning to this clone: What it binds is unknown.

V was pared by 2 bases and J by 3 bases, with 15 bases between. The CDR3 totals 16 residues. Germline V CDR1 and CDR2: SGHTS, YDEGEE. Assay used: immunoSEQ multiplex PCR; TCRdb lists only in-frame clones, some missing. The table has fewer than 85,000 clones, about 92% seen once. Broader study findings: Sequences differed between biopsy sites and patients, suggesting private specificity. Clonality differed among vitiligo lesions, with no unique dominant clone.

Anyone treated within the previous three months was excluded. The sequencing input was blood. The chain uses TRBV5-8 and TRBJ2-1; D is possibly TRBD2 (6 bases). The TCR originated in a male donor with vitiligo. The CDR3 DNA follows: TGTGCCAGCAGCTTTTACGGGACTCTCGTCTACAATGAGCAGTTCTTC. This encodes CASSFYGTLVYNEQFF.